In this sample, the clone carrying this T cell receptor (beta chain) turned up a few times. Germline V lookup: CDR1 SEHNR, CDR2 FQNEAQ (reference sequence). The CDR3 extends over 15 amino acids. After removal of 3 bases from V and 9 bases from J, the junction contained 11 bases not matched to a gene. Repertoires were generated with immunoSEQ multiplex PCR, while TCRdb's copy carries only in-frame clones and drops some. The sample comprises about 100,000 clones, approximately 86% of which are singletons, and 1.7% rests with the top ten. The sample originates from a study of blood T cell repertoires in COVID-19.

Source material: peripheral blood. J is TRBJ2-3 and V is TRBV7-9, with TRBD1 matching over 8 bases. The source of this sequence is an elderly man with acute or convalescent COVID-19. CDR3 in amino acids: CASSLAGQGTGTQYF. In nucleotides, the CDR3 is TGTGCCAGCAGCTTGGCAGGACAGGGCACGGGCACGCAGTATTTT.